This TCR beta chain comes out of a study of identical twins. MiXCR, run by TCRdb on the 5' RACE reads, gives a single entry per CDR3 protein. This table has hundreds of thousands of distinct CDR3 sequences, roughly 8.6% appearing once. The V and J ends lost 5 bases and 2 bases respectively, with 24 bases between them. Germline values: CDR1 SGHAT, CDR2 FQNNGV. The CDR3 covers 19 residues. As for this clonotype: Its matching antigen is unknown.

Study-wide findings and caveats: Less excess twin sharing appeared in beta out-of-frame sequences. Models came in too low on out-of-frame TCR alpha sharing in monozygotic twins.

The data were also submitted as part of a second study, on yellow fever vaccine responses in identical twins.

The chain couples TRBV11-2 to TRBJ2-2; D is tentatively TRBD1 or TRBD2 (5 bases each). Sequenced material: CD8+ T cells sorted from blood. The TCR sequence derives from a woman under 30 in good health. CDR3 sequence: CASSHHWGREPINTGELFF. The CDR3 DNA reads as TGTGCCAGCAGCCATCATTGGGGCCGGGAACCGATAAACACCGGGGAGCTGTTTTTT.